The rows below give T cell receptor beta chains drawn from one sample of a study of T cell responses to AZD1222 COVID-19 vaccine. TCRdb's table, derived via immunoSEQ multiplex PCR, lists solely in-frame clones and lacks some. The sample has roughly 100,000 clones; nearly 90% are singletons. This specimen was peripheral blood, taken 28 days after the second AZD1222 dose. The receptors were gathered from an adult who received the AZD1222 COVID-19 vaccine. CDR3s include the opening cysteine and the closing phenylalanine or tryptophan. The D gene is left open where the match is weak. The size of a clone is reported for some rows only, either as once, few or many, or as a class for expanded clones.

TRBD2	NA	TRBV2	TRBJ2-3	CASSWTRVTDTQYF	TGTGCCAGCAGTTGGACTAGGGTCACAGATACGCAGTATTTT
TRBD2	NA	TRBV3-1/TRBV3-2	TRBJ2-7	CASSPLTSGIPLYYEQYF	TGTGCCAGCAGCCCGTTGACTAGCGGGATCCCATTATACTACGAGCAGTACTTC
TRBD1	NA	TRBV6-5	TRBJ2-2	CASSYSRTGYTGELFF	TGTGCCAGCAGTTACTCGAGGACAGGGTACACCGGGGAGCTGTTTTTT
TRBD1	NA	TRBV7-2	TRBJ2-1	CASSRGTGSYNEQFF	TGTGCCAGCAGCCGTGGGACAGGCTCCTACAATGAGCAGTTCTTC
TRBD1	NA	TRBV7-2	TRBJ1-1	CASSFGQGVNTEAFF	TGTGCCAGCAGCTTCGGGCAGGGGGTGAACACTGAAGCTTTCTTT
NA	NA	TRBV18	TRBJ1-5	CASSPLEGNQPQHF	TGTGCCAGCTCACCCTTAGAGGGTAATCAGCCCCAGCATTTT
NA	NA	TRBV19	TRBJ1-3	CASKDATSGNTIYF	TGTGCCAGTAAAGACGCCACCTCTGGAAACACCATATATTTT
TRBD1	NA	TRBV29-1	TRBJ2-7	CSVEGTGGSYEQYF	TGCAGCGTTGAAGGGACAGGGGGGTCCTACGAGCAGTACTTC
TRBD2	once	TRBV18	TRBJ2-2	CASSPQRLAGTGELFF	TGTGCCAGCTCACCACAGCGTCTAGCGGGGACCGGGGAGCTGTTTTTT
NA	NA	TRBV4-2	TRBJ2-2	CASRVTRGDTGELFF	TGTGCCAGCAGGGTTACTAGGGGCGACACCGGGGAGCTGTTTTTT
NA	NA	TRBV5-1	TRBJ2-7	CASRLDPRDTYEQYF	TGCGCCAGCAGACTTGACCCGCGGGACACCTACGAGCAGTACTTC
NA	NA	TRBV11-2	TRBJ2-6	CASSPISGANVLTF	TGTGCCAGCAGCCCAATCTCTGGGGCCAACGTCCTGACTTTC
NA	NA	TRBV1	TRBJ2-3	CTSSQEELATNTDTQYF	TGCACCAGCAGCCAAGAAGAGCTAGCGACAAACACAGATACGCAGTATTTT
NA	once	TRBV7-6	TRBJ1-4	CASTYSTATNEKLFF	TGTGCCAGCACCTACAGTACGGCAACTAATGAAAAACTGTTTTTT